The T cell receptor beta chain under discussion was sequenced for a study of shared T cell receptors in the human thymus (dated by TCRdb to about 2021). For the wider study: The study examined how self-reactive, shared T-cell receptor alpha chains are generated in the human thymus.

CDR1 and CDR2 (SQVTM, ANQGSEA) derive from the germline V gene. The CDR3 spans 12 residues, from the cysteine through the phenylalanine. Left in the record is the CDR3 DNA by itself, 36 bases read in frame from the first base. A distance of 12 bases separates the germline ends of V and J, which lose 6 bases and 3 bases respectively. Worth noting for this clone: The specificity of this receptor is unknown. No base quality information exists; no much larger clone differs at one position.

Libraries came from the immunoSEQ multiplex PCR assay. TCRdb obtained this table from immuneACCESS and retained in-frame rearrangements with V and J assigned. These tables miss some clones; where compared with another copy, unresolved V genes account for less than half of the shortfall, and the remainder is unexplained. Across this sample there are roughly 410,000 clones, with just under 95% seen only once. Clones ranked in the top ten supply roughly 0.021% of the sample. The sample comprised thymocytes. The chain was built from TRBV29-1 and TRBJ2-7; a confident D gene designation cannot be given. The receptor comes from a human donor. The CDR3 protein: CSVMTKYYEQYF. Here is the DNA: TGCAGCGTGATGACGAAATACTACGAGCAGTACTTC.